These T cell receptor beta chains were read from a single sample in a study of T cells in Graves' hyperthyroidism and ophthalmopathy. TCRdb called the multiplex PCR reads again in MiXCR, with one record for every CDR3 protein. The profile covers around 720,000 distinct CDR3 sequences, with 35% appearing a single time and around a third taken by the ten largest. Sequenced input: blood. The receptors derive from a woman between 35 and 50 years old with Graves' hyperthyroidism. Both conserved end residues are part of each CDR3. The D gene is left open where the match is weak. Size tells how often a clone was seen (once, few, many) or the class of an expanded clone, and some rows leave it out.

>TRBJ2-6|.|TRBV9|.|15
CASSPREPGANVLTF
TGTGCCAGCAGCCCCCGGGAACCTGGGGCCAACGTCCTGACTTTC
>TRBJ2-2|few|TRBV7-2|TRBD1|16
CASSWDSGNYAGELFF
TGTGCCAGCAGCTGGGACAGTGGAAATTATGCCGGGGAGCTGTTTTTT
>TRBJ2-5|many|TRBV7-8|.|17
CASSLSGWWDTVGTQYF
TGTGCCAGCAGCTTATCGGGTTGGTGGGACACCGTAGGGACCCAGTACTTC
>TRBJ1-1|many|TRBV20-1|.|15
CSARVPGLVNTEAFF
TGCAGTGCCAGGGTCCCGGGACTGGTGAACACTGAAGCTTTCTTT
>TRBJ1-5|few|TRBV12-3/TRBV12-4|TRBD1|14
CASTPDRDNQPQHF
TGTGCCAGCACCCCCGACAGGGACAATCAGCCCCAGCATTTT
>TRBJ2-7|many|TRBV7-9|TRBD1|15
CASSLVGQGTYEQYF
TGTGCCAGCAGCTTAGTGGGACAGGGAACCTACGAGCAGTACTTC
>TRBJ1-2|.|TRBV15|.|13
CATSIEGLYGYTF
TGTGCCACCAGCATCGAGGGACTCTATGGCTACACCTTC
>TRBJ1-2|many|TRBV19|.|15
CATRELQEANYGYTF
TGTGCCACCAGGGAGCTCCAAGAGGCAAACTATGGCTACACCTTC
>TRBJ1-2|once|TRBV7-6|.|13
CASSLEILCGYTF
TGTGCCAGCAGCTTGGAGATCCTCTGTGGCTACACCTTC
>TRBJ1-4|few|TRBV6-6|.|15
CASSYRGGFNEKLFF
TGTGCCAGCAGTTACCGGGGCGGATTTAATGAAAAACTGTTTTTT
>TRBJ1-6|many|TRBV7-6|.|15
CASRSTGTTNSPLHF
TGTGCCAGCAGATCGACCGGGACCACGAATTCACCCCTCCACTTT
>TRBJ1-4|few|TRBV4-3|.|14
CASSHWDGNEKLFF
TGCGCCAGCAGCCATTGGGACGGAAATGAAAAACTGTTTTTT
>TRBJ1-1|many|TRBV10-3|TRBD1|13
CAISRQGVTEAFF
TGTGCCATCAGCCGACAGGGGGTCACTGAAGCTTTCTTT
>TRBJ1-4|many|TRBV25-1|.|13
CASSELDVEKLFF
TGTGCCAGCAGTGAACTTGACGTCGAAAAACTGTTTTTT
>TRBJ1-3|once|TRBV7-3|TRBD1|15
CASSSTGGGQNTIYF
TGTGCCAGCAGTTCGACAGGGGGCGGACAAAACACCATATATTTT
>TRBJ1-1|.|TRBV5-4|.|13
CASSFNGGTEAFF
TGTGCCAGCAGCTTTAACGGAGGGACTGAAGCTTTCTTT
>TRBJ2-7|.|TRBV7-2|TRBD1|12
CAWNRGDYEQYF
TGTGCCTGGAACAGGGGGGACTACGAGCAGTACTTC
>TRBJ1-1|.|TRBV6-5|.|20
CASSSPTMTESEGTGTEAFF
TGTGCCAGCAGTTCCCCAACAATGACAGAATCGGAAGGTACGGGCACTGAAGCTTTCTTT
>TRBJ1-6|.|TRBV25-1|.|15
CASSLPGQGVWPLHF
TGTGCCAGCAGTTTACCAGGACAAGGCGTTTGGCCCCTCCACTTT
>TRBJ2-7|few|TRBV6-5|.|15
CASSQISRDVYEQYF
TGTGCCAGCAGCCAAATCAGCAGGGACGTCTACGAGCAGTACTTC
>TRBJ1-2|.|TRBV5-5|.|15
CASSQELGDSYGYTF
TGTGCCAGCAGCCAAGAGTTAGGGGATAGCTATGGCTACACCTTC
>TRBJ1-1|.|TRBV28|TRBD1|17
CASSSPGTGAANTEAFF
TGTGCCAGCAGTTCCCCCGGGACAGGGGCCGCGAACACTGAAGCTTTCTTT
>TRBJ1-5|.|TRBV7-9|.|16
CASSSGLRALGQPQHF
TGTGCCAGCAGCTCCGGACTCAGGGCTCTCGGGCAGCCCCAGCATTTT
>TRBJ2-2|many|TRBV7-9|.|10
CASSPGELFF
TGTGCCAGCAGCCCCGGGGAGCTGTTTTTT
>TRBJ1-1|many|TRBV25-1|.|15
CASSEVSAGNTEAFF
TGTGCCAGCAGTGAAGTGTCTGCCGGGAACACTGAAGCTTTCTTT
>TRBJ1-2|many|TRBV7-2|TRBD1|14
CASNPSQGIYGYTF
TGTGCCAGCAACCCTTCACAGGGGATCTATGGCTACACCTTC
>TRBJ2-7|few|TRBV7-9|TRBD2|16
CASSPRQRGETYEQYF
TGTGCCAGCAGCCCAAGACAACGGGGGGAAACCTACGAGCAGTACTTC
>TRBJ1-5|many|TRBV2|.|13
CASQQGVDQPQHF
TGTGCCAGTCAACAGGGAGTAGATCAGCCCCAGCATTTT
>TRBJ2-7|.|TRBV11-2|.|15
CASSLEGGDPYEQYF
TGTGCCAGCAGCTTAGAAGGCGGGGATCCCTACGAGCAGTACTTC
>TRBJ2-5|many|TRBV20-1|.|13
CSASAGLGGTQYF
TGCAGTGCTAGCGCAGGGTTGGGTGGGACCCAGTACTTC
>TRBJ2-3|once|TRBV29-1|TRBD2|14
CSAFSGGSTDTQYF
TGCAGCGCCTTTAGCGGGGGTAGCACAGATACGCAGTATTTT
>TRBJ2-7|few|TRBV6-5|.|14
CASRNRGGPSEQYF
TGTGCCAGCAGAAACAGGGGAGGGCCTAGCGAGCAGTACTTC
>TRBJ2-2|once|TRBV6-1|.|14
CASRKGTPAGELFF
TGTGCCAGCAGAAAGGGGACGCCGGCCGGGGAGCTGTTTTTT
>TRBJ2-7|few|TRBV7-8|.|15
CASSLWGPNSYEQYF
TGTGCCAGCAGTTTATGGGGACCGAACTCCTACGAGCAGTACTTC
>TRBJ1-2|many|TRBV7-9|.|12
CASSTAYYGYTF
TGTGCCAGCAGCACTGCATACTATGGCTACACCTTC
>TRBJ2-7|.|TRBV4-1|.|12
CASSPNLVEQYF
TGCGCCAGCAGCCCAAACCTCGTCGAGCAGTACTTC
>TRBJ2-7|.|TRBV7-9|TRBD2|15
CASSLGTSVGSEQYF
TGTGCCAGCAGCTTGGGGACTAGCGTGGGTAGCGAGCAGTACTTC
>TRBJ2-6|many|TRBV9|.|18
CASSVGGGQSSGANVLTF
TGTGCCAGCAGCGTAGGGGGGGGCCAATCCTCTGGGGCCAACGTCCTGACTTTC
>TRBJ2-7|many|TRBV29-1|TRBD2|11
CSVEGGDEQYF
TGCAGCGTTGAGGGAGGGGACGAGCAGTACTTC
>TRBJ2-3|.|TRBV9|.|15
CASSVGFTGTDTQYF
TGTGCCAGCAGCGTAGGATTCACAGGCACAGATACGCAGTATTTT
>TRBJ1-5|many|TRBV10-3|.|15
CAISELGDYNQPQHF
TGTGCCATCAGTGAGTTGGGGGACTACAATCAGCCCCAGCATTTT
>TRBJ1-1|many|TRBV16|.|13
CASSQLVNTEAFF
TGTGCCAGCAGCCAATTAGTGAACACTGAAGCTTTCTTT
>TRBJ1-1|.|TRBV4-3|.|16
CASSQDSKGGNTEAFF
TGCGCCAGCAGCCAAGATTCGAAGGGTGGGAACACTGAAGCTTTCTTT
>TRBJ1-5|few|TRBV19|.|15
CASSQNDRPNQPQHF
TGTGCCAGTAGCCAAAACGACAGGCCGAATCAGCCCCAGCATTTT
>TRBJ1-5|.|TRBV7-2|TRBD1|15
CASTGTGGRGQPQHF
TGTGCCAGCACCGGGACAGGGGGCCGGGGTCAGCCCCAGCATTTT
>TRBJ1-1|many|TRBV2|.|16
CASSGDRNRPDTEAFF
TGTGCCAGCAGTGGAGACAGAAACCGACCAGACACTGAAGCTTTCTTT
>TRBJ1-1|many|TRBV7-9|TRBD1|14
CASSETGQGGEGFF
TGTGCCAGCAGTGAAACGGGACAGGGTGGGGAGGGTTTCTTT
>TRBJ1-1|.|TRBV7-9|.|14
CASSWGGEYTEAFF
TGTGCCAGCAGCTGGGGGGGGGAGTACACTGAAGCTTTCTTT
>TRBJ1-2|many|TRBV7-9|TRBD1|13
CASSSGQNYGYTF
TGTGCCAGCAGCTCGGGACAGAACTATGGCTACACCTTC
>TRBJ2-5|many|TRBV7-2|.|12
CASSLKGSTQYF
TGTGCCAGCAGCTTAAAAGGCTCTACCCAGTACTTC
>TRBJ2-2|few|TRBV6-2/TRBV6-3|.|12
CASSYGLGELFF
TGTGCCAGCAGTTACGGGCTGGGGGAGCTGTTTTTT